One and the same sample provided the 13 T cell receptor beta chains below, sequenced in a study of T cells expressing NK-cell markers (dated by TCRdb to the early 2020s). Libraries were constructed by 5' RACE. These reads were obtained on an Illumina HiSeq 2000. Each entry corresponds to one CDR3 protein sequence from reads that TCRdb reprocessed, and DNA is not given. This sample's table contains 16,000 or so distinct CDR3 sequences. Together, the top ten hold about 60% of the sample. The specimen sequenced was blood T cells: a sorted CD56 or NKG2C T cell subset, CD4+ or CD8+ T cells, or bulk PBMC T cells (not recorded which). These receptors were taken from a man aged 18-70 years in good health.

The chain couples TRBV10-3 to TRBJ1-2; TCRdb selects TRBD1, and the lack of DNA leaves this call unchecked. CDR1 ENHRY and CDR2 SYGVKD come from the germline V gene. There are 14 residues in the CDR3. CDR3 residues: CAISDYRDGYGYTF.

The chain couples TRBV7-3 to TRBJ2-1; without DNA, the TCRdb call of TRBD1 cannot be checked. This CDR3 region has 15 residues. CDR1 and CDR2 (germline): SGHTA, FQGTGA. The CDR3 loop is CASSSGTGIYNEQFF. The complete variable domain, with remaining parts taken from reference TRBV7-3 and TRBJ2-1, reads GAGVSQTPSNKVTEKGKYVELRCDPISGHTALYWYRQSLGQGPEFLIYFQGTGAADDSGLPNDRFFAVRPEGSVSTLKIQRTERGDSAVYLCASSSGTGIYNEQFFGPGTRLTVL.

The gene calls are TRBV16 and TRBJ1-2; no DNA is available, so the TRBD1 call from TCRdb remains unchecked. This CDR3 comprises 13 residues. Germline assignment: CDR1 KGHSY and CDR2 FQNENV. CDR3 region: CASSQVQGYGYTF. The whole variable domain, filled in from reference TRBV16 and TRBJ1-2, reads GEEVAQTPKHLVRGEGQKAKLYCAPIKGHSYVFWYQQVLKNEFKFLISFQNENVFDETGMPKERFSAKCLPNSPCSLEIQATKLEDSAVYFCASSQVQGYGYTFGSGTRLTVV.

The chain joins TRBV28 to TRBJ2-2; TCRdb gives TRBD2 as the D gene, but with no DNA this cannot be confirmed. Germline V gene data show CDR1 as MDHEN and CDR2 as SYDVKM. The CDR3 sequence is 16 residues long. Here the CDR3 reads CASSFWGRLNTGELFF.

The chain links TRBV5-1 to TRBJ2-3; TCRdb selects TRBD1, and the lack of DNA leaves this call unchecked. The CDR3 loop spans 15 amino acids. Germline V gene data show CDR1 as SGHRS and CDR2 as YFSETQ. CDR3 loop: CASSSPGQPTDTQYF.

The genes are TRBV12-3 or TRBV12-4 and TRBJ1-2; TCRdb designates TRBD1, a call that cannot be tested without DNA. The CDR3 is made up of 13 amino acids. The CDR3 spells CASSPDRVYGYTF.

V gene TRBV29-1 combines with J gene TRBJ2-1; TCRdb proposes TRBD2, but this gene call is untestable without DNA. This CDR3 region has 13 residues. Germline CDR1 and CDR2: SQVTM and ANQGSEA. The CDR3 sequence is CSVDPGLGNEQFF.

The chain couples TRBV3-1 to TRBJ2-1; the TCRdb call, TRBD2, lacks DNA for checking. This CDR3 has 15 residues. Germline assignment: CDR1 LGHDT and CDR2 YNNKEL (reference sequence). CDR3 residues: CASSQVLAGMNEQFF.

V is TRBV20-1 and J is TRBJ2-5; with no DNA, the TCRdb D assignment of TRBD2 cannot be verified. Germline loops: CDR1 DFQATT, CDR2 SNEGSKA (reference sequence). The CDR3 has 16 residues. The chain's CDR3 is CSARPLMGTSLETQYF.

The V call is TRBV2, the J call TRBJ2-5; the D call of TRBD2 rests on TCRdb alone, since no DNA is present to check it. Per germline, CDR1 SNHLY and CDR2 FYNNEI. This CDR3 has 15 residues. The CDR3 sequence is CASNGGLAAQETQYF.

V gene TRBV7-8 combines with J gene TRBJ1-3; without DNA, the TCRdb call of TRBD1 cannot be checked. The germline V gene encodes CDR1 SGHVS and CDR2 FQNEAQ. This CDR3 comprises 14 residues. The CDR3 here is CASSLDGTGNTIYF. The variable domain in full, completed from reference TRBV7-8 and TRBJ1-3, reads GAGVSQSPRYKVAKRGQDVALRCDPISGHVSLFWYQQALGQGPEFLTYFQNEAQLDKSGLPSDRFFAERPEGSVSTLKIQRTQQEDSAVYLCASSLDGTGNTIYFGEGSWLTVV.

The genes are TRBV3-1 and TRBJ2-1; the TRBD1 assignment by TCRdb is unverifiable without DNA. Germline loops: CDR1 LGHDT, CDR2 YNNKEL (reference sequence). The CDR3 contains 16 residues. This CDR3 is CASSPRGRGTYNEQFF.

This chain links TRBV9 with TRBJ2-7; there is no DNA to check the TCRdb D call of TRBD2. The CDR3 runs 15 residues. Germline CDR1 SGDLS, CDR2 YYNGEE. The CDR3 is CASSVGGGLADEQYF.